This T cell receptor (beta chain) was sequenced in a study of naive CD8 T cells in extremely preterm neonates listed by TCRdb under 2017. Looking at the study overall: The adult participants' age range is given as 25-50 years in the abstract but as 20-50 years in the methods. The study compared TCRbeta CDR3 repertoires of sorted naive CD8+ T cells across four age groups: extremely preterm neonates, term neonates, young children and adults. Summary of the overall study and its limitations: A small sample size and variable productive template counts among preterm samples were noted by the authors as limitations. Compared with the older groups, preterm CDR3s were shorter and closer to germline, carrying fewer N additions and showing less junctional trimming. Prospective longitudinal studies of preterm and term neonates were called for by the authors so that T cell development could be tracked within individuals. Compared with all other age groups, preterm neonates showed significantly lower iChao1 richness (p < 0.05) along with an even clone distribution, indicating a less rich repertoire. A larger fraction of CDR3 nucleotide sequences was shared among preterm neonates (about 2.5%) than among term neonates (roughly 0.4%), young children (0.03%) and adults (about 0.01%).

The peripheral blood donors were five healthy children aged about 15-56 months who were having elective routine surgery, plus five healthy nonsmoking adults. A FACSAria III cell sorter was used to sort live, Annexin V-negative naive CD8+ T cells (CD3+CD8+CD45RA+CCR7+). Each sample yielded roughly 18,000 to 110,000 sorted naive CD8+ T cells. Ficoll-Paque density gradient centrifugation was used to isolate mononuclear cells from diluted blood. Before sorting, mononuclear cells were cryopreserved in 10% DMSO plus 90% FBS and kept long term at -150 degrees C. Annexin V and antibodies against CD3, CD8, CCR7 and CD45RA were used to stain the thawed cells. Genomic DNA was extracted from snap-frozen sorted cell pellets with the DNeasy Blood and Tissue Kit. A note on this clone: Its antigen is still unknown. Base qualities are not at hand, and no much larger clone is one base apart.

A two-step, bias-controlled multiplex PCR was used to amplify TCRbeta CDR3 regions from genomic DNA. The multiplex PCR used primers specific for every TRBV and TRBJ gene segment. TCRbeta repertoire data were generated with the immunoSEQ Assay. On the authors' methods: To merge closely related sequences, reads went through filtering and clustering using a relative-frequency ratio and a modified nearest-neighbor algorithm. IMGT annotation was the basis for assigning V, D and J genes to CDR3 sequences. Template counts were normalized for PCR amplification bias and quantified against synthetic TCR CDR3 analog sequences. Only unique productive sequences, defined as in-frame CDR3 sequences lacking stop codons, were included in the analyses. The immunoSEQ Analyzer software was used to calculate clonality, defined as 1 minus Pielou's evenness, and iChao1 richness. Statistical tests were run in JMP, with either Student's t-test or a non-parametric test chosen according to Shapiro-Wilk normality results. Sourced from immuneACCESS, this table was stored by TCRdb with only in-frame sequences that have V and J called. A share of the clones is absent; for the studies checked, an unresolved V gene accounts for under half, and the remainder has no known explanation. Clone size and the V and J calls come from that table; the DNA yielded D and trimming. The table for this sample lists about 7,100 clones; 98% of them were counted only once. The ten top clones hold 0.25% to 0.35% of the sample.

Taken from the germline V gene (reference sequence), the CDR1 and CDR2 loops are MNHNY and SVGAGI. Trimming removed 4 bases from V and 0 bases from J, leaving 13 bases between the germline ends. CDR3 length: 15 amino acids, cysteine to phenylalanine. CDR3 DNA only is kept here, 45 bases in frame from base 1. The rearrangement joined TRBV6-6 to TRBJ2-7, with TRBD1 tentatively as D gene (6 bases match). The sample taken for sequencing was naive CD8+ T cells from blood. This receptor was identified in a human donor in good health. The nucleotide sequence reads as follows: TGTGCCAGCAGTTTGAGACAGGATCCCTCCTACGAGCAGTACTTC. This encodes CASSLRQDPSYEQYF.